This is a list of T cell receptor beta chains from one sample in a study of blood T cell repertoires in COVID-19. Sequencing used immunoSEQ multiplex PCR; TCRdb keeps in-frame clones, though not all of them. Of 200,000 or so clones detected, roughly 86% appear once; the ten largest clones hold approximately 5.1%. The material sequenced was peripheral blood. The receptors shown here come from a woman in her seventies with active or convalescent COVID-19. CDR3s include the opening cysteine and the closing phenylalanine or tryptophan. The D gene is left open where the match is weak. Clone size is not always given. Where it is, it says once, few, many or a class for expanded clones.

clone_size	v_call	d_call	j_call	cdr3_length	cdr3_aa	cdr3_nt
-	TRBV10-3	TRBD1	TRBJ2-3	15	CAIRQGTTSTDTQYF	TGTGCCATCCGACAGGGCACTACTAGCACAGATACGCAGTATTTT
-	TRBV6-6	-	TRBJ2-2	14	CASSYSQGPGELFF	TGTGCCAGCAGTTACTCGCAGGGGCCGGGGGAGCTGTTTTTT
-	TRBV19	TRBD2	TRBJ2-1	12	CASTRSGTEQFF	TGTGCCAGTACTCGTAGCGGGACTGAGCAGTTCTTC
-	TRBV28	TRBD2	TRBJ2-7	16	CASSLWRTSGTYEQYF	TGTGCCAGCAGTTTATGGAGGACTAGCGGAACCTACGAGCAGTACTTC
-	TRBV29-1	-	TRBJ2-5	12	CSVAGAQETQYF	TGCAGCGTTGCAGGGGCCCAAGAGACCCAGTACTTC
-	TRBV5-1	TRBD2	TRBJ2-5	14	CASSQISGKETQYF	TGCGCCAGCAGCCAAATTAGCGGGAAAGAGACCCAGTACTTC
-	TRBV11-2	TRBD2	TRBJ2-3	15	CASRRFGSSGDTQYF	TGTGCCAGCAGGCGTTTCGGGTCTAGCGGAGATACGCAGTATTTT
-	TRBV20-1	-	TRBJ1-2	10	CSGGRDGYTF	TGCAGTGGGGGGAGGGATGGCTACACCTTC
-	TRBV5-1	TRBD2	TRBJ2-1	19	CASSPRGTRASLHGTEQFF	TGCGCCAGCAGCCCCCGGGGGACTAGAGCGAGCCTCCACGGGACTGAGCAGTTCTTC
once	TRBV7-9	-	TRBJ1-1	14	CASSLATANTEAFF	TGTGCCAGCAGCTTAGCAACAGCGAACACTGAAGCTTTCTTT
-	TRBV2	TRBD2	TRBJ2-4	16	CASSGLAGGNKNIQYF	TGTGCCAGCAGTGGTCTAGCGGGAGGGAACAAAAACATTCAGTACTTC
few	TRBV7-9	-	TRBJ2-2	13	CASSLELTGELFF	TGTGCCAGCAGCTTAGAATTAACCGGGGAGCTGTTTTTT
once	TRBV19	TRBD1	TRBJ1-2	14	CASRNRGPNYGYTF	TGTGCCAGTAGGAACAGGGGACCTAACTATGGCTACACCTTC
-	TRBV5-6	TRBD1	TRBJ1-2	15	CASSFGGQVTYGYTF	TGTGCCAGCAGCTTCGGGGGACAGGTGACTTATGGCTACACCTTC
-	TRBV19	-	TRBJ1-6	13	CASTRASDSPLHF	TGTGCCAGTACCAGGGCCTCGGATTCACCCCTCCACTTT
-	TRBV5-1	-	TRBJ2-3	14	CASSLGPGLDTQYF	TGCGCCAGCAGCTTAGGACCAGGACTGGATACGCAGTATTTT
once	TRBV3-1/TRBV3-2	TRBD1	TRBJ2-6	13	CASSTTGGNVLTF	TGTGCCAGCAGCACGACAGGGGGCAACGTCCTGACTTTC
-	TRBV10-2	TRBD1	TRBJ2-7	14	CASSDPTGMGEQYF	TGCGCCAGCAGTGACCCGACAGGGATGGGTGAGCAGTACTTC
-	TRBV27	TRBD2	TRBJ2-1	15	CASSTPSGNYNEQFF	TGTGCCAGCAGTACCCCTAGCGGAAATTACAATGAGCAGTTCTTC
-	TRBV5-1	TRBD1	TRBJ2-7	16	CASSLVAGGPSYEQYF	TGCGCCAGCAGCTTGGTGGCAGGGGGCCCCTCCTACGAGCAGTACTTC
-	TRBV29-1	-	TRBJ2-7	15	CSAIVPVRSSYEQYF	TGCAGCGCCATTGTGCCCGTTCGCAGCTCCTACGAGCAGTACTTC
once	TRBV5-4	TRBD1	TRBJ2-5	16	CASSKPGQGFSETQYF	TGTGCCAGCAGCAAACCGGGACAGGGCTTTTCGGAGACCCAGTACTTC
once	TRBV3-1/TRBV3-2	-	TRBJ1-3	13	CASSQVSGNTIYF	TGTGCCAGCAGCCAAGTATCTGGAAACACCATATATTTT
once	TRBV2	TRBD1	TRBJ1-3	15	CASRGQGLSGNTIYF	TGTGCCAGTCGGGGACAGGGACTCTCTGGAAACACCATATATTTT
-	TRBV9	TRBD1	TRBJ2-1	15	CASSVGTGQGNEQFF	TGTGCCAGCAGCGTCGGGACAGGGCAGGGCAATGAGCAGTTCTTC
-	TRBV6-5	TRBD1	TRBJ2-7	15	CASRDSGTGDHEQYF	TGTGCCAGCAGAGATTCCGGGACAGGGGACCACGAGCAGTACTTC
-	TRBV4-1	TRBD2	TRBJ2-3	14	CASSLTSVQDTQYF	TGCGCCAGCAGCCTGACTAGCGTTCAAGATACGCAGTATTTT
few	TRBV4-1	-	TRBJ1-1	14	CASSPDVRRTEAFF	TGCGCCAGCAGCCCGGACGTTAGGAGGACTGAAGCTTTCTTT
once	TRBV15	-	TRBJ2-7	15	CATSMLEKSSYEQYF	TGTGCCACCAGCATGCTAGAAAAGAGCTCCTACGAGCAGTACTTC
-	TRBV5-1	-	TRBJ2-2	14	CASSLQVGAGELFF	TGCGCCAGCAGCTTGCAGGTGGGAGCCGGGGAGCTGTTTTTT
-	TRBV28	TRBD1	TRBJ1-1	15	CASSSPRGRVTEAFF	TGTGCCAGCAGTTCCCCCAGGGGGCGTGTCACTGAAGCTTTCTTT
-	TRBV2	TRBD1	TRBJ1-4	15	CASSIQGATNEKLFF	TGTGCCAGCAGTATCCAGGGGGCAACTAATGAAAAACTGTTTTTT
-	TRBV2	-	TRBJ2-1	11	CASILERAQFF	TGTGCCAGCATTCTAGAGCGGGCGCAGTTCTTC
-	TRBV6-2/TRBV6-3	-	TRBJ2-7	13	CASSRTAHYEQYF	TGTGCCAGCAGCCGGACAGCACACTACGAGCAGTACTTC
once	TRBV5-1	TRBD1	TRBJ2-5	14	CASSSRQGGETQYF	TGCGCCAGCAGCTCACGACAGGGGGGCGAGACCCAGTACTTC
-	TRBV6-5	-	TRBJ1-2	11	CASSGIYGYTF	TGTGCCAGCAGCGGGATCTATGGCTACACCTTC
-	TRBV3-1/TRBV3-2	TRBD1	TRBJ1-2	15	CASSQSDRVNYGYTF	TGTGCCAGCAGCCAATCGGACAGGGTGAACTATGGCTACACCTTC
-	TRBV5-5	TRBD1	TRBJ2-5	14	CASSWDRGQETQYF	TGTGCCAGCAGCTGGGACAGGGGCCAAGAGACCCAGTACTTC
-	TRBV5-8	-	TRBJ2-3	17	CASSLRGGQILTDTQYF	TGTGCCAGCAGCTTGAGGGGGGGCCAGATCCTCACAGATACGCAGTATTTT
-	TRBV5-1	TRBD2	TRBJ2-3	18	CASSRIKVTSDSTDTQYF	TGCGCCAGCAGCCGAATAAAAGTAACTAGCGATAGCACAGATACGCAGTATTTT
few	TRBV18	TRBD1	TRBJ2-7	18	CASSPARSDRVASYEQYF	TGTGCCAGCTCACCTGCCCGCTCGGACAGGGTGGCTTCGTACGAGCAGTACTTC
-	TRBV21-1	-	TRBJ2-1	16	CASSKAWGADHNEQFF	TGTGCCAGCAGCAAAGCTTGGGGAGCGGATCACAATGAGCAGTTCTTC
once	TRBV19	TRBD1	TRBJ1-5	14	CASLKGQGGQPQHF	TGTGCCAGTCTTAAAGGACAGGGAGGGCAGCCCCAGCATTTT
-	TRBV5-1	-	TRBJ1-1	14	CASKIGTTNTEAFF	TGCGCCAGCAAGATTGGGACAACGAACACTGAAGCTTTCTTT
-	TRBV5-1	TRBD2	TRBJ2-1	15	CASSRTSGREYEQFF	TGCGCCAGCAGCAGAACTAGCGGGAGGGAGTATGAGCAGTTCTTC
-	TRBV27	TRBD1	TRBJ2-7	15	CASSPIGQGHWEQYF	TGTGCCAGCAGTCCTATTGGACAGGGCCATTGGGAGCAGTACTTC
-	TRBV4-1	-	TRBJ1-1	15	CASSQASGVGTEAFF	TGCGCCAGCAGCCAAGCCTCAGGGGTTGGAACTGAAGCTTTCTTT
-	TRBV27	TRBD1	TRBJ2-1	17	CASSLSPDRGSYNEQFF	TGTGCCAGCAGTCTGAGCCCGGACAGGGGATCCTACAATGAGCAGTTCTTC
-	TRBV28	TRBD2	TRBJ2-7	15	CASNTPGLATYEQYF	TGTGCCAGCAACACCCCGGGACTAGCAACCTACGAGCAGTACTTC
-	TRBV27	TRBD1	TRBJ1-1	15	CASRYRQGQNTEAFF	TGTGCCAGCAGATACAGACAGGGCCAGAACACTGAAGCTTTCTTT
-	TRBV21-1	-	TRBJ1-5	15	CASSIGQGELGPQHF	TGTGCCAGCAGCATCGGACAGGGAGAACTGGGGCCCCAGCATTTT
few	TRBV18	-	TRBJ1-3	14	CASSPGTSGNTIYF	TGTGCCAGCTCACCCGGGACATCTGGAAACACCATATATTTT
few	TRBV7-3	-	TRBJ2-1	15	CASSLELRGPNEQFF	TGTGCCAGCAGCTTAGAACTCAGGGGACCCAATGAGCAGTTCTTC
-	TRBV5-1	TRBD1	TRBJ1-3	18	CASSPGQGPLGAGNTIYF	TGCGCCAGCAGCCCCGGACAGGGGCCCCTAGGGGCTGGAAACACCATATATTTT